Listed below are T cell receptor beta chains from one sample, sequenced in a study of blood T cell repertoires in COVID-19. TCRdb's table, derived via immunoSEQ multiplex PCR, lists solely in-frame clones and lacks some. The data hold 350,000 or so clones, with 65% to 90% observed a single time. The sequenced material came from PBMCs or T cells enriched from blood (not recorded which). The receptor set was obtained from a woman in her thirties or forties with acute COVID-19. Both conserved end residues are part of each CDR3. A D gene is named only where the DNA matches it firmly. Size values are once, few and many counts, or a class for expanded clones, and some rows have none.

abundance,d_gene,v_gene,j_gene,CDR3nt,CDR3aa
few,TRBD2,TRBV11-3,TRBJ2-7,TGTGCCAGCAGCGATACCACGCGTCGAAGCGGGGTTCACGAGCAGTACTTC,CASSDTTRRSGVHEQYF
NA,NA,TRBV6-5,TRBJ2-7,TGTGCCAGCAGGGGGATAAACAGGACACCCTACGAGCAGTACTTC,CASRGINRTPYEQYF
NA,TRBD1,TRBV5-5,TRBJ1-6,TGTGCCAGCAAACTACAGGGGGTAGGGTCACCCCTCCACTTT,CASKLQGVGSPLHF
NA,NA,TRBV27,TRBJ1-3,TGTGCCAGCAAAACCAACCTGGCCTCTGGAAACACCATATATTTT,CASKTNLASGNTIYF
few,TRBD1,TRBV24-1,TRBJ2-2,TGTGCCACCAGTGACCCCGGGACAGTCACCGGGGAGCTGTTTTTT,CATSDPGTVTGELFF
NA,TRBD1,TRBV7-9,TRBJ1-4,TGTGCCAGCAACAAAAAGGGGGCAGAATTAGAAAAACTGTTTTTT,CASNKKGAELEKLFF
NA,TRBD1,TRBV7-9,TRBJ2-7,TGTGCCAGCAGCTTAGTCCCAGGGACAGCTACCTACGAGCAGTACTTC,CASSLVPGTATYEQYF
NA,TRBD1,TRBV19,TRBJ2-4,TGTGCCAGTAGTCCCGAGGGACAGGGCAGATTCAAAAACATTCAGTACTTC,CASSPEGQGRFKNIQYF
NA,TRBD1,TRBV29-1,TRBJ2-2,TGCAGCGTTGAGGGGGACAGGGGGATTTTGGGGCTGTTTTTT,CSVEGDRGILGLFF
NA,NA,TRBV5-6,TRBJ2-5,TGTGCCAGCAGCTTGGCCAGGGTGCAGACCCAGTACTTC,CASSLARVQTQYF
once,NA,TRBV19,TRBJ1-2,TGTGCCAGTAGTACGAGGACAACAACTAACTATGGCTACACCTTC,CASSTRTTTNYGYTF
few,TRBD2,TRBV2,TRBJ2-1,TGTGCCAGCAGTGAAGGGACTAGCGGGAGTTCTGAGCAGTTCTTC,CASSEGTSGSSEQFF
NA,NA,TRBV7-2,TRBJ2-2,TGTGCCAGCACCCCTGGGGGCTGGGCCGGGGAGCTGTTTTTT,CASTPGGWAGELFF
few,NA,TRBV28,TRBJ1-5,TGTGCCAGCAGTCAGACTTCAAATCAGCCCCAGCATTTT,CASSQTSNQPQHF
NA,NA,TRBV9,TRBJ2-5,TGTGCCAGCAGCGTAGCTGTCGGTGCCACCTCAACCCAAGAGACCCAGTACTTC,CASSVAVGATSTQETQYF
few,NA,TRBV6-2/TRBV6-3,TRBJ1-5,TGTGCCAGCAGTTCCCTGGACCCGGGAACTCAGCCCCAGCATTTT,CASSSLDPGTQPQHF